This T cell receptor (beta chain) was identified during a study of T cell responses to AZD1222 COVID-19 vaccine. The germline V gene encodes CDR1 SGDLS and CDR2 YYNGEE. The CDR3 spans 16 residues. V gave up 0 bases and J gave up 2 bases, with 13 bases separating them. Generated by immunoSEQ multiplex PCR, the TCRdb table keeps only in-frame clones and is missing some. The table records around 110,000 clones, approximately 85% of them present only once. Broader study findings: The sample set comprised mostly white British donors with more females, and clonal diversity was possibly underestimated.

In regard to this clone: What it recognizes is unknown.

Sequenced here: peripheral blood, sampled on day 0 of MenACWY control vaccination. The TCR was taken from an adult in good health. The chain couples TRBV9 to TRBJ2-3; D ambiguous. The CDR3 spells CASSVVGSPSTDTQYF. CDR3 nucleotides: TGTGCCAGCAGCGTAGTGGGCAGCCCTTCCACAGATACGCAGTATTTT.